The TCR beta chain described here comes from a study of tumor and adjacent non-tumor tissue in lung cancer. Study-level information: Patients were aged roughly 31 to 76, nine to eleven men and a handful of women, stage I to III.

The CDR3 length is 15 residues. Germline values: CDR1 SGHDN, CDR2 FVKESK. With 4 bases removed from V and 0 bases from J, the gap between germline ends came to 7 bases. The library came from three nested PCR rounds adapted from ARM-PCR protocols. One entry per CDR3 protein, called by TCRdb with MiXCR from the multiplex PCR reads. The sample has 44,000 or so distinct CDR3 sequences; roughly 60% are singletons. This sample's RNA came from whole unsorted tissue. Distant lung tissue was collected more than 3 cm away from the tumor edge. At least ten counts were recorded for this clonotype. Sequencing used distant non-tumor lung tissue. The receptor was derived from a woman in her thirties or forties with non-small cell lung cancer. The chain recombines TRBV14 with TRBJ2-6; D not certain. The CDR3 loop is CASSPRGSGANVLTF. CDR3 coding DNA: TGTGCCAGCAGCCCCAGAGGCTCTGGGGCCAACGTCCTGACTTTC.